These 9 T cell receptor beta chains originate from one sample sequenced in a study of T-cell reconstitution after alpha-beta-depleted transplantation in children. Unique molecular identifiers tagged the TCRbeta library. TCRdb re-called the PCR reads with MiXCR, one entry per CDR3 protein. Among 420,000 or so distinct CDR3 sequences, about a tenth were seen once, and the ten largest hold 4.5% to 7%. Sequencing used PBMCs from the stem cell graft donor, obtained from the stem cell graft. The origin of the receptors is a human donor who donated a stem cell graft to a child with acute myeloid leukemia.

This clonotype was counted at least ten times. The chain combines TRBV6-5 with TRBJ1-4, with 8 bases fitting TRBD1. The CDR3 is 14 residues long. Germline V CDR1 and CDR2: MNHEY, SVGAGI. Unmatched junction bases numbered 8, after V lost 4 bases and J lost 10 bases. The CDR3 region is CASSFGQGTGKLFF. The CDR3 DNA follows: TGTGCCAGCAGTTTCGGACAGGGTACGGGAAAACTGTTTTTT.

The chain carries TRBV5-1 and TRBJ2-2, with D possibly TRBD2 on 7 matching bases. The germline gives CDR1 SGHRS, CDR2 YFSETQ. CDR3 length: 18 amino acids. Trimming pared 2 bases from V and 2 bases from J, leaving 19 bases between. CDR3 residues: CASSFSGSGGLNTGELFF. The CDR3 nucleotides read TGCGCCAGCAGCTTTTCGGGTTCGGGGGGCCTTAACACCGGGGAGCTGTTTTTT.

The chain is built from TRBV2 and TRBJ2-2, with TRBD2 matching 9 bases. Trimming removed 1 base from V and 4 bases from J; junction bases left unmatched: 7. The CDR3 covers 17 residues. The germline V gene has CDR1 SNHLY and CDR2 FYNNEI. The CDR3 region is CASSEGAGGPGTGELFF. Written as DNA, the CDR3 is TGTGCCAGCAGTGAAGGCGCGGGAGGGCCCGGCACCGGGGAGCTGTTTTTT.

CDR3 amino acids: CASSLFEDLLSYNEQFF. The CDR3 DNA reads as TGCGCCAGCAGCTTATTCGAGGACCTCCTCTCCTACAATGAGCAGTTCTTC. The rearrangement uses TRBV5-1 and TRBJ2-1, with D hard to call. Trimming took 2 bases from V and 0 from J, leaving 15 bases between them. The germline CDR1 and CDR2 sequences are SGHRS and YFSETQ. The CDR3 is 17 residues long.

The chain has TRBV25-1 and TRBJ2-5; 7 nucleotides agree with TRBD1. The germline CDR1 and CDR2 sequences are MGHDK and SYGVNS. V gave up 1 base and J gave up 0 bases; unmatched junction bases: 2. This CDR3 region has 15 residues. The CDR3 nucleotides are TGTGCCAGCAGTGAATCAACAGGGGACCAAGAGACCCAGTACTTC. This codes for CASSESTGDQETQYF. The variable domain in full, completed from reference TRBV25-1 and TRBJ2-5, reads EADIYQTPRYLVIGTGKKITLECSQTMGHDKMYWYQQDPGMELHLIHYSYGVNSTEKGDLSSESTVSRIRTEHFPLTLESARPSHTSQYLCASSESTGDQETQYFGPGTRLLVL.

The sample holds a few counts of this clonotype. V usage is TRBV7-2 and J usage is TRBJ2-7; 9 bases are a match to TRBD2. From germline, CDR1 is SGHTA and CDR2 FQGNSA. V shed 3 bases and J 6 bases; nucleotides not matched to a gene: 9. This CDR3 comprises 15 residues. CDR3 coding DNA: TGTGCCAGCAGCTTTAGTTCTCTAGCGGGGATCGAGCAGTACTTC. Translation: CASSFSSLAGIEQYF.

This clonotype has just a few counts. The genes are TRBV5-1 and TRBJ1-1; a weak D match, TRBD1 (6 bases). Germline CDR1 SGHRS, CDR2 YFSETQ. This CDR3 spans 15 amino acids. V lost 1 base to trimming and J lost 3 bases, with 13 bases between them. The CDR3 sequence: CASSLTSNRDTEAFF. For the CDR3, the DNA is TGCGCCAGCAGCTTGACTTCGAACAGGGACACTGAAGCTTTCTTT.

The table lists this clonotype with a few counts. The gene calls are TRBV20-1 and TRBJ2-3; D may correspond to TRBD1 or TRBD2 (5 bases each). V lost 6 bases and J lost 0, with 25 bases in between. CDR3 length: 18 amino acids. The germline CDR1 and CDR2 sequences are DFQATT and SNEGSKA (reference sequence). For the CDR3, the DNA is TGCAGTGCGAGATGGATGGGACGGAGGACATCTAGCACAGATACGCAGTATTTT. Translating it yields CSARWMGRRTSSTDTQYF.

The table lists this clonotype with a few counts. The CDR3, as DNA: TGCGCCAGCAGCCCCTTACCGGGACTAGCGGGGGGAGGCTTCAATGAGCAGTTCTTC. This sequence encodes CASSPLPGLAGGGFNEQFF. The V call is TRBV5-1, the J call TRBJ2-1; 15 bases match TRBD2. Germline CDR1 reads SGHRS; CDR2 reads YFSETQ. CDR3 length: 19 residues. V lost 4 bases to trimming and J lost 6 bases; unmatched junction nucleotides: 14.